Below are 12 T cell receptor beta chains sequenced from a single sample in a study of post-analysis software for immune sequencing data. The study's findings and limits: Comparison of patients with controls showed five or six TRBV segments more frequent in patients, TRBV5-6, TRBV5-1 and TRBV20-1 among them.

These receptors' targets are unknown. Included in the TCR beta cDNA libraries were unique molecular identifiers. Using its own MiXCR run on the PCR reads, TCRdb lists one record per CDR3 protein. Here the sample spans more than 500,000 distinct CDR3 sequences, roughly 34% being singletons. Sequencing used blood. These receptor sequences come from a girl aged 2-17 years with multiple sclerosis.

The chain carries TRBV20-1 and TRBJ1-6; perhaps TRBD1 as D (5 bases). V was shortened by 3 bases and J by 1 base, with 10 bases between the two germline ends. The CDR3 runs to 15 residues. Germline V CDR1 and CDR2: DFQATT, SNEGSKA (reference sequence). CDR3 DNA sequence: TGCAGTGCTAGGCGGAGGGGATCCTATAATTCACCCCTCCACTTT. Its translation is CSARRRGSYNSPLHF.

In its sample, this clonotype was seen a few times. DNA of the CDR3: TGTGCCAGCAGTCCAGACAGGGCCCACCAGTTCTTC. This gives the protein CASSPDRAHQFF. J is TRBJ2-1 and V is TRBV12-3 or TRBV12-4; the match to TRBD1 covers 7 bases. V lost 5 bases, J lost 13 bases, and 8 bases stayed unmatched. The CDR3 runs to 12 residues.

DNA for the CDR3: TGCAGTGCTAGAGATACCCTAGTTTACAATGAGCAGTTCTTC. This encodes CSARDTLVYNEQFF. The chain employs TRBV20-1 and TRBJ2-1; D is undetermined. CDR1 and CDR2 from the germline V gene are DFQATT and SNEGSKA (reference sequence). Trimming removed 0 bases at V and 4 bases at J, with 10 bases between. The CDR3 has 14 amino acids.

A single count supports this clonotype. The V call is TRBV19, the J call TRBJ2-1; no reliable D call. This CDR3 spans 14 amino acids. Trimming left V 2 bases short and J 4 bases short, with 9 bases between. The germline V gene encodes CDR1 LNHDA and CDR2 SQIVND (reference sequence). Here the CDR3 reads CASSIMSSYNEQFF. The CDR3 DNA reads as TGTGCCAGTAGTATAATGTCCAGTTACAATGAGCAGTTCTTC.

The chain carries TRBV5-5 and TRBJ2-1; TRBD2 is a possible D gene (5 bases). The J call is uncertain, as TRBJ2-7 better fits the DNA end. CDR1 and CDR2 from the germline V gene are SGHKS and YYEKEE (reference sequence). The CDR3 extends over 18 amino acids. In DNA, the CDR3 is TGTGCCAGCAGCTTGGGTGTGGGGAACCCTAGCTCCTACAATGAGCAGTACTTC. It is translated as CASSLGVGNPSSYNEQYF.

The table lists this clonotype with a few counts. V usage is TRBV11-2 and J usage is TRBJ2-1; 9 positions match TRBD1. Per germline, CDR1 SGHAT and CDR2 FQNNGV. Trimming took 3 bases from V and 3 from J; bases not matched to a gene: 6. The CDR3 totals 16 residues. The DNA for the CDR3 is TGTGCCAGCAGCTTGGGGACAGGGTTCGGCTACAATGAGCAGTTCTTC. Protein sequence: CASSLGTGFGYNEQFF.

Concerning this clonotype itself: At one end the junction does not follow the germline gene, possibly because of a read error. The V and J genes are TRBV5-1 and TRBJ2-3, with TRBD1 matching over 7 bases. Germline V gene data show CDR1 as SGHRS and CDR2 as YFSETQ. The CDR3 is made up of 14 amino acids. This chain's CDR3 is CANSIGQVGDTQYF. The CDR3 nucleotides read TGCGCCAACAGCATCGGACAGGTGGGAGATACGCAGTATTTT.

The V call is TRBV5-1, the J call TRBJ1-2; D gene unclear. The CDR3 has 13 amino acids. Germline CDR1 reads SGHRS; CDR2 reads YFSETQ. Trimming cost V 0 bases and J 6 bases, with 9 bases left between them. CDR3 loop: CASSLDRSDGYTF. CDR3 in DNA: TGCGCCAGCAGCTTGGATAGGTCGGATGGCTACACCTTC.

This clonotype was seen more than once but under ten times. This chain joins TRBV27 and TRBJ2-3; 10 nucleotides agree with TRBD2. The CDR3 spans 14 residues. Trimming removed 5 bases from V and 4 bases from J; junction bases left unmatched: 3. Germline-derived CDR1 and CDR2 are MNHEY and SMNVEV (reference sequence). The CDR3 DNA reads as TGTGCCAGCAGTATAACTAGCGGGGCAGATACGCAGTATTTT. Protein sequence: CASSITSGADTQYF.

The rearrangement uses TRBV12-3 or TRBV12-4 and TRBJ1-5; no definite D call. This CDR3 spans 14 amino acids. Trimming left V 0 bases short and J 5 bases short, with 8 bases between. The CDR3 DNA sequence: TGTGCCAGCAGTTTAGCCCCAGATCATCAGCCCCAGCATTTT. It is translated as CASSLAPDHQPQHF.

The chain employs TRBV15 and TRBJ2-3; no clear D. The germline V and J ends were trimmed by 3 bases and 0 bases, with 13 bases remaining between them. CDR1 is LNHNV and CDR2 is YYDKDF in the germline V gene (reference sequence). The CDR3 loop spans 16 amino acids. The CDR3 sequence is CATSRLWTGSTDTQYF. CDR3 nucleotide sequence: TGTGCCACCAGCAGGCTATGGACGGGTAGCACAGATACGCAGTATTTT. The full variable domain, with the rest looked up from reference TRBV15 and TRBJ2-3, is DAMVIQNPRYQVTQFGKPVTLSCSQTLNHNVMYWYQQKSSQAPKLLFHYYDKDFNNEADTPDNFQSRRPNTSFCFLDIRSPGLGDTAMYLCATSRLWTGSTDTQYFGPGTRLTVL.

The chain is built from TRBV20-1 and TRBJ2-2; D remains ambiguous. Trimming took 7 bases from V and 0 from J, leaving 6 bases between them. The CDR3 length is 12 residues. Germline values: CDR1 DFQATT, CDR2 SNEGSKA (reference sequence). The CDR3 loop is CSGPTNTGELFF. The CDR3 bases are TGCAGTGGTCCGACGAACACCGGGGAGCTGTTTTTT.